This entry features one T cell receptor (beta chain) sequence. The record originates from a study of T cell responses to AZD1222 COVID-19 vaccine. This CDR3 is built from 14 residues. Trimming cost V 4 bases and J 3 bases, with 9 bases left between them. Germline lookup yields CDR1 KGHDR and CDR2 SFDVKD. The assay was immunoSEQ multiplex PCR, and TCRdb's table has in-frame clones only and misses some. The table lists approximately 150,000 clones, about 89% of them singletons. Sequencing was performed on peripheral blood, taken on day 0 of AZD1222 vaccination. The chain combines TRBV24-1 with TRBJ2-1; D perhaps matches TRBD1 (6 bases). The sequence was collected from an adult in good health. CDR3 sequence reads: CATSDNRVYNEQFF. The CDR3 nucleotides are TGTGCCACCAGTGACAACAGGGTCTACAATGAGCAGTTCTTC.